This T cell receptor beta chain was captured in a study of read filtering for tumor transcriptome and immune sequencing. The library was built from approximately 400 ng RNA with molecular barcoded adaptors for alpha/delta and beta/gamma chains. Using its own MiXCR run on the reads, TCRdb lists one record per CDR3 protein. Of 45,000 to 55,000 distinct CDR3 sequences detected, 12% appear once; the ten largest clones hold roughly 15%. This clonotype was counted ten times or more. Since no conserved phenylalanine or tryptophan closes the CDR3, a read error is the likely cause. CDR3 length: 16 amino acids. Trimming shortened V by 0 bases and J by 4 bases, and 15 bases separated the two germline ends. Germline V gene sequence: CDR1 DFQATT, CDR2 SNEGSKA (reference sequence).

The receptor was isolated from a donor over 35 with multiple myeloma. Sequenced input: a population of CD138-negative cells sorted from bone marrow. This chain links TRBV20-1 with TRBJ2-2, with D possibly called TRBD1 or TRBD2 (5 bases each). The CDR3 DNA follows: TGCAGTGCTAGAGATCCCCAGGGACGGACCACCGGGGAGCTGTTTCTT. Amino acid sequence: CSARDPQGRTTGELFL.